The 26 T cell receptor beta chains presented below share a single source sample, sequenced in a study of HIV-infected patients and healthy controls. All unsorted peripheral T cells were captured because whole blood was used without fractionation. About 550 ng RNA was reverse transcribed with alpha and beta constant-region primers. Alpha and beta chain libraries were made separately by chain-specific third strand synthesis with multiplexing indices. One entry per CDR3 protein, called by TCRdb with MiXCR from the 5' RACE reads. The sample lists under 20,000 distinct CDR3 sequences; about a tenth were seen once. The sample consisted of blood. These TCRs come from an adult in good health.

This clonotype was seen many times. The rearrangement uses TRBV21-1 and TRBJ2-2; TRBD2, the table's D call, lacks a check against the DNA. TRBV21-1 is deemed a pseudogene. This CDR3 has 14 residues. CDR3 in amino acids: CASAGGENTGELFF. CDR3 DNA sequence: TGTGCCAGCGCGGGGGGAGAGAACACCGGGGAGCTGTTTTTT.

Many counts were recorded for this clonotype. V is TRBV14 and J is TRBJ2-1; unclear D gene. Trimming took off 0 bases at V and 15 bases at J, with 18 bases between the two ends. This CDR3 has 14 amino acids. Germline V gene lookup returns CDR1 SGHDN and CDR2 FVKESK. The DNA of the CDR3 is TGTGCCAGCAGCCAAGACGTCTCGGCTACCGGCCGGTTCTTC. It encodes CASSQDVSATGRFF.

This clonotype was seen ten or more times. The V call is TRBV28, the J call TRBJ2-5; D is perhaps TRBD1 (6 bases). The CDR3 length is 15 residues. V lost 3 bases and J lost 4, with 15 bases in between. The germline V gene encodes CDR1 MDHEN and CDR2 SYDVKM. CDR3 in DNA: TGTGCCAGCAGTTTTTTGTCCAGGGGCCGAGAGACCCAGTACTTC. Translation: CASSFLSRGRETQYF.

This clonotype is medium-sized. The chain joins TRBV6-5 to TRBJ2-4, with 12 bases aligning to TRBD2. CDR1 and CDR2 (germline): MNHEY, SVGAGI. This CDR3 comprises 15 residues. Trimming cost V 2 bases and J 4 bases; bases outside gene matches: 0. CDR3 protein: CASSYGLAGKNIQYF. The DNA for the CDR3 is TGTGCCAGCAGTTACGGACTAGCGGGAAAAAACATTCAGTACTTC.

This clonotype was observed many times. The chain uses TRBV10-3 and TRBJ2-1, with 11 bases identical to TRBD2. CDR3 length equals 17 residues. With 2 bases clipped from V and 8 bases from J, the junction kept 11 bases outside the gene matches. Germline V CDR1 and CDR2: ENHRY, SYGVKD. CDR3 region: CAISESDSGRGFHEQFF. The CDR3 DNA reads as TGTGCCATCAGTGAGAGCGATAGCGGGAGGGGTTTTCATGAGCAGTTCTTC.

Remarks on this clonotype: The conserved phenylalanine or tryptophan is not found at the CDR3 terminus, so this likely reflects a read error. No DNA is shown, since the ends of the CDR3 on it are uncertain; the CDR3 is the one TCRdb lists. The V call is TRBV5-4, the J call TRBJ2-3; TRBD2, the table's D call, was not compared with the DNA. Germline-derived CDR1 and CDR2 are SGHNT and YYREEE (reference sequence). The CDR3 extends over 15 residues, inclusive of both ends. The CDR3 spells CASRRTSGITDTQEG.

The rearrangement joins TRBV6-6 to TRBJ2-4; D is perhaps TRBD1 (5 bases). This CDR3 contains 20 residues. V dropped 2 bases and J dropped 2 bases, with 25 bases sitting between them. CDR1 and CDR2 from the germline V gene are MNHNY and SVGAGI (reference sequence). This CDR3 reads CASSYRGIRGIWLPKNIQYF. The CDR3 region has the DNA TGTGCCAGCAGTTACAGGGGTATAAGGGGCATTTGGTTGCCCAAAAACATTCAGTACTTC.

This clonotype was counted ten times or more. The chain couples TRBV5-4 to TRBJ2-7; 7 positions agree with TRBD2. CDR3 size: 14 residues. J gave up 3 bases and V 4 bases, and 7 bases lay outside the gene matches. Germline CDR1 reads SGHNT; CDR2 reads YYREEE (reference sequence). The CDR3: CASSPSGFGYEQYF. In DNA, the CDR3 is TGTGCCAGCAGCCCTAGCGGCTTCGGCTACGAGCAGTACTTC. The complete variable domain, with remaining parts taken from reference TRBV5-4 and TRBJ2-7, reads ETGVTQSPTHLIKTRGQQVTLRCSSQSGHNTVSWYQQALGQGPQFIFQYYREEENGRGNFPPRFSGLQFPNYSSELNVNALELDDSALYLCASSPSGFGYEQYFGPGTRLTVT.

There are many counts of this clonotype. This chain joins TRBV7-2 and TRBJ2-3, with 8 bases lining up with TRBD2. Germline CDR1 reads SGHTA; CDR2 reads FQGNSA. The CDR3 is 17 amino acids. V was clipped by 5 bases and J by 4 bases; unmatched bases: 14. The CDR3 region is CASSPSRGLVSADTQYF. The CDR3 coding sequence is TGTGCCAGCAGCCCTAGTAGGGGACTAGTTAGCGCAGATACGCAGTATTTT.

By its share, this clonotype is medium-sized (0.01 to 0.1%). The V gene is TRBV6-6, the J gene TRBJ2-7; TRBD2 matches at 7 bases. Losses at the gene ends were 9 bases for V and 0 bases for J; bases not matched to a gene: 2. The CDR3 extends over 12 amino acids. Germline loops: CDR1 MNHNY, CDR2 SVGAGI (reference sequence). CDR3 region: CASGGSSYEQYF. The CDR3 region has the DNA TGTGCCAGTGGCGGGAGCTCCTACGAGCAGTACTTC.

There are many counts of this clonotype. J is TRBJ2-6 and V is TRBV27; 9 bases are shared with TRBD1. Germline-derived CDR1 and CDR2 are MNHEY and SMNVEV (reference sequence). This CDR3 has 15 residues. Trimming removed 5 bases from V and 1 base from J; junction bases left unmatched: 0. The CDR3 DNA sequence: TGTGCCAGCAGTGGGACAGGGTCTGGGGCCAACGTCCTGACTTTC. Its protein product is CASSGTGSGANVLTF.

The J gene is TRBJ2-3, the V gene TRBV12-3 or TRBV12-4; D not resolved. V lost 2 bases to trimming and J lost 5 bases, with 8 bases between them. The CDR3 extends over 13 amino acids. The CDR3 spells CASSLTARDTQYF. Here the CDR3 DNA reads TGTGCCAGCAGTTTAACAGCTAGAGATACGCAGTATTTT.

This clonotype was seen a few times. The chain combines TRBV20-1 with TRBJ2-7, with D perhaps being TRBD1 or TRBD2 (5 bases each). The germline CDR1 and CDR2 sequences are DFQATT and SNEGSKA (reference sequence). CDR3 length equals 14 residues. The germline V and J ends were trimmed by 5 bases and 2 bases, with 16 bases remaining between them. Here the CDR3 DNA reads TGCAGTGCTGAGACCGGGACGGGACCCTACGAGCAGTACTTC. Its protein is CSAETGTGPYEQYF.

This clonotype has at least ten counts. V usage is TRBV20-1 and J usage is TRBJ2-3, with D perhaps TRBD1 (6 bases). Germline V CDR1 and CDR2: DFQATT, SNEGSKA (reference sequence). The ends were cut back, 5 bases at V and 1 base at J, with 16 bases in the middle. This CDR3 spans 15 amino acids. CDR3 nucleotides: TGCAGTGCTCCGAGGTGGGGGCGGGGCACAGATACGCAGTATTTT. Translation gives CSAPRWGRGTDTQYF.

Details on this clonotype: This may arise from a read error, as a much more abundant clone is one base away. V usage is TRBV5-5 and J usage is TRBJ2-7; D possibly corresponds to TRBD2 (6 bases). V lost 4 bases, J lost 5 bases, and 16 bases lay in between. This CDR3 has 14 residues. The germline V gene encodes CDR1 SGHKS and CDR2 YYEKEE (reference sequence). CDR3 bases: TGTGCCAGCAGCCTGGCGCAAGCGGGCGACGAGCAGTACTTC. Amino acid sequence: CASSLAQAGDEQYF. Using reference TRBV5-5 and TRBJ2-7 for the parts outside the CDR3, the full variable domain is DAGVTQSPTHLIKTRGQQVTLRCSPISGHKSVSWYQQVLGQGPQFIFQYYEKEERGRGNFPDRFSARQFPNYSSELNVNALLLGDSALYLCASSLAQAGDEQYFGPGTRLTVT.

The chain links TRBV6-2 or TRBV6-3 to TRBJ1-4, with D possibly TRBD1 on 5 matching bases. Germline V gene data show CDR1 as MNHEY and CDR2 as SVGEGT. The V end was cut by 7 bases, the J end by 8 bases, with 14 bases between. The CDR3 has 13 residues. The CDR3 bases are TGTGCCAGCACCGGGACGGTCGAAGAAAAACTGTTTTTT. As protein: CASTGTVEEKLFF.

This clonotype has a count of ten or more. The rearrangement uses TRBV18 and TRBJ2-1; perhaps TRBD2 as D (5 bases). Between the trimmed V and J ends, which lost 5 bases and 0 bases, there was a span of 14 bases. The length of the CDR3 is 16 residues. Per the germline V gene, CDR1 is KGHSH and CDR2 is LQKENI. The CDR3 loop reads CASSILVMSSYNEQFF. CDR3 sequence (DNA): TGTGCCAGCTCAATACTAGTCATGAGCTCCTACAATGAGCAGTTCTTC.

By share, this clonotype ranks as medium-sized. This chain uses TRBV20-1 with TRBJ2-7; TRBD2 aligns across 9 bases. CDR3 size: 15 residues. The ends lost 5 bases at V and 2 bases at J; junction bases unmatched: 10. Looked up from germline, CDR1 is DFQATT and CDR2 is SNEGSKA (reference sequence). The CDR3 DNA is TGCAGTGCTCCGGGACTAGCTCAAATCACCTACGAGCAGTACTTC. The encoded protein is CSAPGLAQITYEQYF.

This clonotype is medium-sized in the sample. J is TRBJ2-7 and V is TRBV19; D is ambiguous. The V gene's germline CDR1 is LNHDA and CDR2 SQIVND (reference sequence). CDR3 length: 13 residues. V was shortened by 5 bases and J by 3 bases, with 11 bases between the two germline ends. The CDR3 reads CASSASTGYEQYF. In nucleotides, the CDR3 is TGTGCCAGTAGTGCCTCGACTGGCTACGAGCAGTACTTC.

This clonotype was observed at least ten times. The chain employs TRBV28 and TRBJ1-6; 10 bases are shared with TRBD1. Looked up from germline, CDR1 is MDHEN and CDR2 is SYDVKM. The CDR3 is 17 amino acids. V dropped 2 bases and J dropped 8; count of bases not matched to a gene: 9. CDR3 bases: TGTGCCAGCAGTTTACCACACACCGGGACAGGGGATTCACCCCTCCACTTT. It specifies CASSLPHTGTGDSPLHF.

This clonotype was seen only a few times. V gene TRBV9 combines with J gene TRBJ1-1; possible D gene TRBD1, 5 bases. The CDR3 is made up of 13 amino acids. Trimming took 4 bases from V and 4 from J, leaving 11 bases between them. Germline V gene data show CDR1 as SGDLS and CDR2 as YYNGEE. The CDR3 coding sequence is TGTGCCAGCAGCAGGAGTACAGGCACTGAAGCTTTCTTT. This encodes CASSRSTGTEAFF. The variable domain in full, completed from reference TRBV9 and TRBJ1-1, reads DSGVTQTPKHLITATGQRVTLRCSPRSGDLSVYWYQQSLDQGLQFLIQYYNGEERAKGNILERFSAQQFPDLHSELNLSSLELGDSALYFCASSRSTGTEAFFGQGTRLTVV.

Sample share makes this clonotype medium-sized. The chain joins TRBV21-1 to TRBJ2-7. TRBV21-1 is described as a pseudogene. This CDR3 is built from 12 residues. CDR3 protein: CASSQGIYEQYF. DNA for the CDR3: TGTGCCAGCAGCCAAGGCATCTACGAGCAGTACTTC.

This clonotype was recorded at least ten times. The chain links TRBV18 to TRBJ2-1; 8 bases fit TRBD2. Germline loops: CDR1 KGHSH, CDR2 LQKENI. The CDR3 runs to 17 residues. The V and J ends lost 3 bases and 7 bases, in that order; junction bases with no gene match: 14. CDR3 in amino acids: CASSPPFPGGPSNEQFF. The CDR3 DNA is TGTGCCAGCTCACCCCCCTTTCCGGGAGGGCCCTCGAATGAGCAGTTCTTC. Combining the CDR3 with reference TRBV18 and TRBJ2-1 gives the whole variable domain NAGVMQNPRHLVRRRGQEARLRCSPMKGHSHVYWYRQLPEEGLKFMVYLQKENIIDESGMPKERFSAEFPKEGPSILRIQQVVRGDSAAYFCASSPPFPGGPSNEQFFGPGTRLTVL.

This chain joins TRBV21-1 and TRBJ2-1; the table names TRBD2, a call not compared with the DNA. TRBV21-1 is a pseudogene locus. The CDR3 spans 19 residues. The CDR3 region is CASSKARRLAEEINNEQFF. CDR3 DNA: TGTGCCAGCAGCAAAGCGCGTCGGCTAGCGGAGGAAATTAACAATGAGCAGTTCTTC.

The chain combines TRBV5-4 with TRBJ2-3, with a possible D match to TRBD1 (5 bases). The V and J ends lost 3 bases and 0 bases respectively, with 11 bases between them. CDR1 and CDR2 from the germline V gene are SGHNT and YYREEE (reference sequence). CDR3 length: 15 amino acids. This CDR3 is CASSSGADSTDTQYF. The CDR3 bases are TGTGCCAGCAGCTCTGGGGCAGATAGCACAGATACGCAGTATTTT.

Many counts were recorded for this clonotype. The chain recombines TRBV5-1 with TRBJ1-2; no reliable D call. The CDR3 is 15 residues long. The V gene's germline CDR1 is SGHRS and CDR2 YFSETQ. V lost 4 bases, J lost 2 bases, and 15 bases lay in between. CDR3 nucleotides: TGCGCCAGCAGCCCTTCGGACGGCCAGAACTATGGCTACACCTTC. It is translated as CASSPSDGQNYGYTF.